This T cell receptor (beta chain) was documented in a study of blood T cell repertoires in COVID-19. Some clones are missing from TCRdb's copy, which holds only in-frame ones; the method was immunoSEQ multiplex PCR. The sample shows 100,000 to 150,000 clones, about nine tenths of them seen only once. The TCR originated in a man aged 50-59 years with acute or convalescent COVID-19. The sequencing sample was made of peripheral blood.

CDR3 loop: CASSQAGTGNQPQHF. DNA of the CDR3: TGTGCCAGCAGCCAAGCCGGGACAGGGAATCAGCCCCAGCATTTT. This sequence joins TRBV3-1 (or the pseudogene TRBV3-2) and TRBJ1-5, with 9 bases aligning to TRBD1. The germline V gene encodes CDR1 LGHDT and CDR2 YNNKEL (reference sequence). The V gene end was trimmed by 1 base and the J gene end by 4 bases; junction bases not matched to a gene: 2. This CDR3 region has 15 residues.